This record concerns one TCR beta chain sequence. The data originate from a study of blood T cell repertoires in COVID-19. The germline CDR1 and CDR2 sequences are MNHNY and SVGAGI (reference sequence). V shed 6 bases and J shed 0 bases, with 27 bases lying between them. The CDR3 is 20 residues long. The data were produced by immunoSEQ multiplex PCR, yet TCRdb's version contains in-frame clones alone and is incomplete. The sample carries 70,000 to 95,000 clones, 90% to 95% recorded once. The chain has TRBV6-6 and TRBJ1-5, with D possibly being TRBD1 (5 bases). The sequenced material came from peripheral blood. The receptor was derived from a woman between 45 and 65 years old in a cohort sampled during active COVID-19. Written as DNA, the CDR3 is TGTGCCAGCAGCCAAACCCGACCTATCCGCAGGGCGTATAGCAATCAGCCCCAGCATTTT. Residues: CASSQTRPIRRAYSNQPQHF.